The following is a TCR beta chain sequence with its context. These data originate in a study of blood T cell repertoires in COVID-19. Study context: T cells, B-cell-depleted T cells, or PBMCs provided the cDNA or gDNA that served as material.

The CDR3 covers 17 residues. From germline, CDR1 is SGHAT and CDR2 FQNNGV. Trimming left V 2 bases short and J 0 bases short, with 14 bases between. The method was immunoSEQ multiplex PCR; TCRdb's version includes in-frame clones alone and lacks a portion of them. The repertoire holds 250,000 or so clones, with 70% to 90% as singletons. The receptor was isolated from a man aged 30 to 39 with active or convalescent COVID-19. The J gene is TRBJ2-1, the V gene TRBV11-2; D is unclear. The specimen was peripheral blood. The CDR3 DNA is TGTGCCAGCAGCTTAATTGTAGGCGGAAGCTCCTACAATGAGCAGTTCTTC. It encodes CASSLIVGGSSYNEQFF.